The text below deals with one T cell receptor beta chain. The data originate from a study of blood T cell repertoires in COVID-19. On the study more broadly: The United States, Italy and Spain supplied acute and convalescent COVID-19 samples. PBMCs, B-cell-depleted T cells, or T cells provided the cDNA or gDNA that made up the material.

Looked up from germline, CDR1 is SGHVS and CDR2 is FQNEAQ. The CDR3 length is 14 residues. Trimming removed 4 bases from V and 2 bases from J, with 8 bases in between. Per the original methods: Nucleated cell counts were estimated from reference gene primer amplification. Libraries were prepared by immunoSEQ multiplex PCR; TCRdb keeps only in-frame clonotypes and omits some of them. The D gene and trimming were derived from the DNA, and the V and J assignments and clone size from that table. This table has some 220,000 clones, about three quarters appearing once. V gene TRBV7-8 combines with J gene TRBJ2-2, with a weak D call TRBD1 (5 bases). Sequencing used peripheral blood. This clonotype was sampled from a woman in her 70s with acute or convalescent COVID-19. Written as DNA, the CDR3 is TGTGCCAGCAGCTCCAGGGATAACACCGGGGAGCTGTTTTTT. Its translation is CASSSRDNTGELFF.